This T cell receptor beta chain was sequenced in a study of cytomegalovirus exposure and HLA in healthy donors. Turning to the study itself: In an earlier analysis, around 120 million unique TCR beta sequences were found from 150 million to 200 million T cells. Early on, a data release was issued that held roughly 86 million unique TCRs from HLA-typed donors. Broader study findings: CMV antigen specificity of a few CMV-associated chains was confirmed in vitro. TCR beta V segments were, for the most part, productive about 87% or about 30% of the time in an earlier analysis.

Use of 60 Vbeta and 13 Jbeta primers characterized the PCR. Clones were sequenced by immunoSEQ multiplex PCR, and TCRdb holds only the in-frame ones, with some missing. This table has approximately 100,000 clones, roughly 79% appearing once. With regard to this clone: The antigen is undetermined.

Between the trimmed V and J ends, which lost 8 bases and 6 bases, there was a span of 17 bases. This CDR3 region has 14 residues. Germline CDR1 is SGHTA and CDR2 is FQGTGA. The sample taken for sequencing was PBMCs. The clonotype was recovered from a woman between 35 and 50 years old in good health and CMV-seronegative. The genes are TRBV7-3 and TRBJ1-5; TRBD1 is a possible D gene (5 bases). CDR3 nucleotide sequence: TGTGCCAGCCCCCTGGGGGGACGGCTTCAGCCCCAGCATTTT. This gives the protein CASPLGGRLQPQHF. Supplemented by reference TRBV7-3 and TRBJ1-5, the full variable domain reads GAGVSQTPSNKVTEKGKYVELRCDPISGHTALYWYRQSLGQGPEFLIYFQGTGAADDSGLPNDRFFAVRPEGSVSTLKIQRTERGDSAVYLCASPLGGRLQPQHFGDGTRLSIL.